This TCR beta chain was identified during a study of cytomegalovirus exposure and HLA in healthy donors. Study summary: Falling in the Caucasian-associated ancestry cluster were 81% of some 400 genotyped donors.

The germline gives CDR1 MNHEY, CDR2 SMNVEV (reference sequence). J gave up 5 bases and V 5 bases, and 8 bases lay outside the gene matches. CDR3 size: 17 residues. Whole-study findings and limits: Being productive about 87% or about 30% of the time was typical of most TCR beta V segments in an earlier analysis. In a later analysis, TCR association rates varied by HLA locus: DRB1 most, HLA-C fewest. The study assumed roughly uniform donor sequencing depth for presence/absence analyses.

In this sample, this clone turned up once. Its specificity is unknown. Both 60 Vbeta primers and 13 Jbeta primers went into the PCR. Sequenced by immunoSEQ multiplex PCR; TCRdb stores in-frame clones only, minus some. The sample holds roughly 150,000 clones, roughly 80% seen once. The chain couples TRBV27 to TRBJ2-2; TRBD2 matches at 13 bases. The receptor was isolated from a girl aged 5-17 years in good health and CMV-seropositive. The material sequenced was PBMCs. CDR3 residues: CASSLILGLAGTGELFF. CDR3 nucleotide sequence: TGTGCCAGCAGTCTAATCTTGGGACTAGCGGGAACCGGGGAGCTGTTTTTT.